These 13 T cell receptor beta chains originate from one sample sequenced in a study of Graves' ophthalmopathy and Graves' hyperthyroidism. The authors amplified TCR beta CDR3 regions, and they did so from RNA transcripts for repertoire sequencing. A first-round RT-PCR used HTBI primers, followed by a second-round multiplex PCR. TCRdb independently ran MiXCR on the multiplex PCR reads; one entry per CDR3 protein. Of a few hundred thousand distinct CDR3 sequences in the sample, under 25% are singletons; the top ten hold roughly 3%. Sequenced input: peripheral blood. The source of these receptors is a woman between 18 and 29 years old with stable Graves' hyperthyroidism.

This clonotype showed up many times. The chain couples TRBV30 to TRBJ1-5; TRBD1 is a possible D gene (5 bases). Trimming left V 2 bases short and J 3 bases short, with 23 bases between. The CDR3 extends over 18 amino acids. Per the germline V gene, CDR1 is GTSNPN and CDR2 is SVGIG (reference sequence). The CDR3 bases are TGTGCCTGGAGTAGGGGCGGAACCGTCTTGCTAGACAATCAGCCCCAGCATTTT. Its protein is CAWSRGGTVLLDNQPQHF.

This clonotype occurred many times. The genes are TRBV27 and TRBJ2-5, with 8 bases matching TRBD2. V dropped 9 bases and J dropped 2; count of bases not matched to a gene: 11. The germline V gene has CDR1 MNHEY and CDR2 SMNVEV (reference sequence). The CDR3 has 15 residues. The CDR3 DNA sequence: TGTGCCAGTGGTCACCCTTTAGCGGGGCAAGAGACCCAGTACTTC. Its translation is CASGHPLAGQETQYF.

This sequence joins TRBV6-2 or TRBV6-3 and TRBJ1-2; D not resolved. CDR3 size: 14 residues. Germline CDR1 and CDR2: MNHEY and SVGEGT. Trimming left V 5 bases short and J 2 bases short, with 12 bases between. CDR3 nucleotide sequence: TGTGCCAGCAGTCGCTCGGGCGTAAACTATGGCTACACCTTC. As protein: CASSRSGVNYGYTF.

This clonotype was detected many times. The chain combines TRBV4-3 with TRBJ1-1; no clear D gene. The CDR3 is 13 amino acids. CDR1 LGHNA and CDR2 YSLEER come from the germline V gene. V gave up 3 bases and J gave up 5 bases, with 10 bases separating them. Here the CDR3 reads CASSHRLVTEAFF. The DNA for the CDR3 is TGCGCCAGCAGCCACCGACTAGTAACTGAAGCTTTCTTT.

This clonotype was recorded many times. The gene calls are TRBV4-1 and TRBJ1-5; D not resolved. With 1 base removed from V and 0 bases from J, the gap between germline ends came to 7 bases. The CDR3 has 15 amino acids. Germline values: CDR1 MGHRA, CDR2 YSYEKL. Here the CDR3 DNA reads TGCGCCAGCAGCCAAGTATTGGTTAGCAATCAGCCCCAGCATTTT. Its protein is CASSQVLVSNQPQHF.

This clonotype was detected many times. CDR3 DNA sequence: TGTGCCAGCAGTAGCGGGTTCTCCTACGAGCAGTACTTC. Translating it yields CASSSGFSYEQYF. The V call is TRBV12-3 or TRBV12-4, the J call TRBJ2-7; D might be TRBD2 (6 bases). The V gene lost 5 bases and the J gene lost 0 bases, with 8 bases spanning the gap. The CDR3 is made up of 13 amino acids.

This clonotype was picked up many times. The genes are TRBV3-1 and TRBJ2-5, with 10 positions matching TRBD1. V dropped 1 base and J dropped 4; count of bases not matched to a gene: 0. The CDR3 extends over 14 amino acids. Per the germline V gene, CDR1 is LGHDT and CDR2 is YNNKEL (reference sequence). The CDR3: CASSQGTGGETQYF. DNA for the CDR3: TGTGCCAGCAGCCAAGGGACAGGGGGAGAGACCCAGTACTTC.

V gene TRBV6-5 combines with J gene TRBJ1-1; D uncertain. The length of the CDR3 is 14 residues. Trimming took off 2 bases at V and 1 base at J, with 8 bases between the two ends. CDR1 and CDR2 from the germline V gene are MNHEY and SVGAGI. The CDR3 region is CASSYAVPNTEAFF. CDR3 DNA: TGTGCCAGCAGTTACGCCGTCCCGAACACTGAAGCTTTCTTT.

This clonotype was observed at least ten times. CDR3 sequence: CASSHRTSRGETQYF. The CDR3, as DNA: TGTGCCAGCAGCCACAGGACTAGTCGGGGAGAGACCCAGTACTTC. V is TRBV7-9 and J is TRBJ2-5; 7 bases agree with TRBD2. The ends lost 5 bases at V and 4 bases at J; junction bases unmatched: 10. Germline CDR1 reads SEHNR; CDR2 reads FQNEAQ (reference sequence). The length of the CDR3 is 15 residues. The full variable domain, its missing parts supplied by reference TRBV7-9 and TRBJ2-5, is DTGVSQNPRHKITKRGQNVTFRCDPISEHNRLYWYRQTLGQGPEFLTYFQNEAQLEKSRLLSDRFSAERPKGSFSTLEIQRTEQGDSAMYLCASSHRTSRGETQYFGPGTRLLVL.

This clonotype was detected many times. The V and J genes are TRBV6-1 and TRBJ1-5, with D maybe TRBD1 (6 bases). Germline values: CDR1 MNHNS, CDR2 SASEGT. Trimming pared 4 bases from V and 1 base from J, leaving 11 bases between. CDR3 length: 15 amino acids. The CDR3 loop reads CASSVRDNSNQPQHF. CDR3 coding DNA: TGTGCCAGCAGTGTACGGGACAACAGCAATCAGCCCCAGCATTTT.

Only a few counts were recorded for this clonotype. The chain joins TRBV28 to TRBJ2-3; no reliable D call. The CDR3 loop spans 13 amino acids. V lost 5 bases, J lost 6 bases, and 12 bases lay in between. Germline V gene lookup returns CDR1 MDHEN and CDR2 SYDVKM. CDR3 DNA sequence: TGTGCCAGCAGTGGCCCCGTTTTGGATACGCAGTATTTT. It translates to CASSGPVLDTQYF.

There are many counts of this clonotype. The chain employs TRBV12-3 or TRBV12-4 and TRBJ1-1; D is unresolved. Trimming removed 4 bases from V and 7 bases from J, with 7 bases in between. This CDR3 contains 11 residues. As DNA, the CDR3 is TGTGCCAGCAGTTGGAGGAGTGAAGCTTTCTTT. As protein: CASSWRSEAFF.

This rearrangement joins TRBV6-2 or TRBV6-3 to TRBJ2-7; 8 nucleotides agree with TRBD1. This CDR3 contains 15 residues. The germline V gene encodes CDR1 MNHEY and CDR2 SVGEGT. V lost 0 bases, J lost 6 bases, and 7 bases stayed unmatched. The CDR3 DNA follows: TGTGCCAGCAGTTACTCCTCGCAGGGGGCTGCCGAGCAGTACTTC. Its protein product is CASSYSSQGAAEQYF.